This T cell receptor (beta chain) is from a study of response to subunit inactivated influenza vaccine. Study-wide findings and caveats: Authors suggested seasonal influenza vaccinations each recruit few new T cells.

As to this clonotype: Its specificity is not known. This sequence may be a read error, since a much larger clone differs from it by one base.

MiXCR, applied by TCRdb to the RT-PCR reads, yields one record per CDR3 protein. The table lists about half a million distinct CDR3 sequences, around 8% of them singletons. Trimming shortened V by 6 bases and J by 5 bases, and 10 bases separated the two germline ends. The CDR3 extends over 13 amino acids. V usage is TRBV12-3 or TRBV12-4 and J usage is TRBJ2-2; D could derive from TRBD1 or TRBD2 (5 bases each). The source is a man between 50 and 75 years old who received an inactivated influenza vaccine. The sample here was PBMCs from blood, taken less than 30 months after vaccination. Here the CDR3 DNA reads TGTGCCAGCAGGAGAGGGGTGACCGGGGAGCTGTTTTTT. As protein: CASRRGVTGELFF.